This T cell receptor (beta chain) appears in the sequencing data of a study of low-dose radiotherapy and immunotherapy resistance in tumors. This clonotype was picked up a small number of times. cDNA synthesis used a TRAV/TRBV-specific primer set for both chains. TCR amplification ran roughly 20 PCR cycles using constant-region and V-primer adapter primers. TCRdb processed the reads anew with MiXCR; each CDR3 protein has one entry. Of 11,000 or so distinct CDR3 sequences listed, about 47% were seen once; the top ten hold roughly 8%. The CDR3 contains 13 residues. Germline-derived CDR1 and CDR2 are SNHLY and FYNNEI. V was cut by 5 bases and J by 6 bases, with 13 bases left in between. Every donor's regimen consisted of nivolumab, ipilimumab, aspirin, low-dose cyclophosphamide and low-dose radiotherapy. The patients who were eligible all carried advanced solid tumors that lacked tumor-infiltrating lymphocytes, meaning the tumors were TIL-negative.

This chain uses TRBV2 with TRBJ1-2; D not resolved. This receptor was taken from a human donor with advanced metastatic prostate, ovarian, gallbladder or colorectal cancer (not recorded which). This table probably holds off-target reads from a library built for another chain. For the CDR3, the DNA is TGTGCCAGCAGTATTGCTAACACGGATGGCTACACCTTC. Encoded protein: CASSIANTDGYTF.